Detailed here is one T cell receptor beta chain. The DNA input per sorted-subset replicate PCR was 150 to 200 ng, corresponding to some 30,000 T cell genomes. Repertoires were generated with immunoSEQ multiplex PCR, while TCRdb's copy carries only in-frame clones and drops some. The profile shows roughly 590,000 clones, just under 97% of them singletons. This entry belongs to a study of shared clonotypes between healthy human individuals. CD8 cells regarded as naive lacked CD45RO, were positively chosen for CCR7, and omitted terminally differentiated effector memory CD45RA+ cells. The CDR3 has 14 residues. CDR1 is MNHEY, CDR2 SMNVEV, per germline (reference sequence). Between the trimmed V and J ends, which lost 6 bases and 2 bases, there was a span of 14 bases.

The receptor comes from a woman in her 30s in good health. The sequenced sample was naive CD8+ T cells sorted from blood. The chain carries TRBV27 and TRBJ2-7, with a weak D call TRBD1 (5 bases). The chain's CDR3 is CASSPQAPPYEQYF. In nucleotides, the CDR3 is TGTGCCAGCAGCCCACAGGCGCCACCCTACGAGCAGTACTTC.